Following are 29 T cell receptor beta chains from one sample sequenced in a study of cytomegalovirus exposure and HLA in healthy donors. With 60 Vbeta and 13 Jbeta primers, the PCR was carried out. The repertoire was sequenced with immunoSEQ multiplex PCR; TCRdb's copy has only in-frame clones and lacks some. This sample has about 59,000 clones, with roughly four fifths found just once. Input material: PBMCs. The source is a human donor in good health.

The chain has TRBV18 and TRBJ2-5, with D possibly matching TRBD1 (6 bases). The germline V gene encodes CDR1 KGHSH and CDR2 LQKENI. V was trimmed by 2 bases and J by 1 base, leaving 11 bases between them. This CDR3 has 15 residues. CDR3 protein: CASSPWADSQETQYF. The CDR3 coding sequence is TGTGCCAGCTCACCATGGGCGGACAGCCAAGAGACCCAGTACTTC.

The chain carries TRBV4-3 and TRBJ2-1; maybe TRBD1 (5 bases). The CDR3 is 16 amino acids. Germline CDR1 LGHNA, CDR2 YSLEER. The V end was cut by 0 bases, the J end by 2 bases, with 11 bases between. The CDR3 loop reads CASSQEIQATYNEQFF. CDR3 sequence (DNA): TGCGCCAGCAGCCAAGAAATACAGGCGACCTACAATGAGCAGTTCTTC.

The V call is TRBV4-1, the J call TRBJ2-5, with 9 nucleotides matching TRBD2. The germline gives CDR1 MGHRA, CDR2 YSYEKL. Losses at the gene ends were 1 base for V and 5 bases for J; bases not matched to a gene: 14. The CDR3 sequence is 18 residues long. CDR3 bases: TGCGCCAGCAGCCAAGGGGCTAGCGGGGCCACCCCGGGGGAGACCCAGTACTTC. Translating gives CASSQGASGATPGETQYF.

V gene TRBV25-1 combines with J gene TRBJ1-3, with 7 bases fitting TRBD1. From germline, CDR1 is MGHDK and CDR2 SYGVNS. This CDR3 is built from 14 residues. The trim removed 8 bases at V and 3 bases at J, leaving 7 bases unmatched. Here the CDR3 DNA reads TGTGCCAGCGGTACAGGGGTGGTTGGAAACACCATATATTTT. Protein sequence: CASGTGVVGNTIYF.

Here the CDR3 DNA reads TGTGCCAGCAGTGTGGGGGGCTCTGGAAACACCATATATTTT. Translating gives CASSVGGSGNTIYF. The chain couples TRBV6-1 to TRBJ1-3; a possible D gene is TRBD1 (5 bases). V lost 4 bases, J lost 0 bases, and 7 bases lay in between. CDR3 length: 14 amino acids. The V gene's germline CDR1 is MNHNS and CDR2 SASEGT.

The rearrangement uses TRBV29-1 and TRBJ1-1, with D hard to call. CDR1 SQVTM and CDR2 ANQGSEA come from the germline V gene. Trimming took 4 bases from V and 5 from J, leaving 8 bases between them. CDR3 length: 11 amino acids. The CDR3 DNA reads TGCAGCGTTGGCGGTTTTACTGAAGCTTTCTTT. Amino acids: CSVGGFTEAFF.

The chain recombines TRBV21-1 with TRBJ2-6; the DNA was not used to check the table's D call, TRBD1. TRBV21-1 is flagged as a pseudogene. This CDR3 comprises 23 residues. This CDR3 reads CASSKGRTQDRVPTEGGANVLTF. In nucleotides, the CDR3 is TGTGCCAGCAGCAAAGGCCGGACCCAGGACAGGGTGCCGACGGAGGGTGGGGCCAACGTCCTGACTTTC.

The chain joins TRBV19 to TRBJ1-1; 10 positions agree with TRBD1. V lost 6 bases, J lost 6 bases, and 7 bases stayed unmatched. The CDR3 loop spans 14 amino acids. Germline V gives CDR1 LNHDA, CDR2 SQIVND (reference sequence). CDR3 region: CASSRTGTGAEAFF. The CDR3 DNA sequence: TGTGCCAGTAGCCGAACCGGGACAGGGGCTGAAGCTTTCTTT.

The gene calls are TRBV10-1 and TRBJ2-5; D not certain. The V gene's germline CDR1 is WNHNN and CDR2 SYGVQD (reference sequence). This CDR3 is built from 13 residues. V lost 2 bases to trimming and J lost 5 bases, with 9 bases between them. CDR3 DNA sequence: TGCGCCAGCAGTGAGAGCCTCGGGGAGACCCAGTACTTC. The encoded protein is CASSESLGETQYF.

The table lists this clone with a few counts. J is TRBJ2-3 and V is TRBV7-2, with D uncertain. V dropped 4 bases and J dropped 0 bases, with 17 bases sitting between them. The CDR3 spans 17 residues. CDR1 is SGHTA and CDR2 is FQGNSA in the germline V gene. The CDR3: CASSSPSYLLSTDTQYF. Written as DNA, the CDR3 is TGTGCCAGCAGCTCCCCTTCCTATTTACTTAGCACAGATACGCAGTATTTT.

The V and J genes are TRBV2 and TRBJ2-5, with 10 bases that match TRBD2. The J call is in doubt because the DNA end fits TRBJ2-7 better. This CDR3 is 16 amino acids long. Germline CDR1 and CDR2: SNHLY and FYNNEI. As DNA, the CDR3 is TGTGCCAGCAGGACTCAGCTAGCGGGAGATTCCTACGAGCAGTACTTC. Translating it yields CASRTQLAGDSYEQYF.

This clone was counted only a few times. The chain couples TRBV10-3 to TRBJ1-1; possible D gene TRBD1, 6 bases. This CDR3 has 13 residues. V shed 9 bases and J shed 0 bases, with 11 bases lying between them. In germline, CDR1 is ENHRY, CDR2 SYGVKD. The CDR3 loop is CAMTGQMNTEAFF. The CDR3 nucleotides read TGTGCCATGACCGGACAGATGAACACTGAAGCTTTCTTT.

This chain links TRBV11-3 with TRBJ2-3; 9 positions match TRBD1. The CDR3 length is 15 residues. Trimming cost V 4 bases and J 0 bases; bases outside gene matches: 2. CDR1 SGHNT and CDR2 YENEEA come from the germline V gene. Here the CDR3 reads CASSSGTGSTDTQYF. The CDR3, as DNA: TGTGCCAGCAGCTCCGGGACAGGGAGCACAGATACGCAGTATTTT.

The chain joins TRBV11-2 to TRBJ2-5; 10 bases map to TRBD2. Germline lookup yields CDR1 SGHAT and CDR2 FQNNGV. J lost 2 bases, V lost 5 bases, and 2 bases had no gene match. The CDR3 consists of 14 residues. The CDR3 sequence is CASSKAGGQETQYF. CDR3 in DNA: TGTGCCAGCAGCAAAGCGGGGGGGCAAGAGACCCAGTACTTC.

The gene calls are TRBV15 and TRBJ1-1, with TRBD1 matching over 7 bases. Per germline, CDR1 LNHNV and CDR2 YYDKDF (reference sequence). The length of the CDR3 is 15 residues. Trimming at V came to 2 bases and at J to 0 bases, leaving 3 bases not matched to a gene. The CDR3 bases are TGTGCCACCAGCAGAAACAGGGGAATGAACACTGAAGCTTTCTTT. Its translation is CATSRNRGMNTEAFF.

The chain carries TRBV5-6 and TRBJ1-1, with D possibly matching TRBD1 (5 bases). The germline CDR1 and CDR2 sequences are SGHDT and YYEEEE. The CDR3 length is 15 residues. V lost 4 bases to trimming and J lost 5 bases, with 18 bases between them. CDR3 in amino acids: CASSAIRRGSTEAFF. The CDR3, as DNA: TGTGCCAGCAGCGCTATCAGAAGGGGTTCTACTGAAGCTTTCTTT.

This clone was picked up a small number of times. The chain combines TRBV2 with TRBJ2-1, with 7 bases fitting TRBD1. The CDR3 length is 15 residues. Germline V gene lookup returns CDR1 SNHLY and CDR2 FYNNEI. V lost 3 bases to trimming and J lost 9 bases; unmatched junction nucleotides: 11. CDR3 coding DNA: TGTGCCAGCAGTGAGAACAGGGGTCGGTCAGGTGAGCAGTTCTTC. It codes for CASSENRGRSGEQFF.

The chain combines TRBV2 with TRBJ2-3, with 13 bases fitting TRBD2. The CDR3 runs 19 residues. J was trimmed by 0 bases and V by 3 bases; bases with no gene match: 9. The germline V gene has CDR1 SNHLY and CDR2 FYNNEI. The CDR3 here is CASSDVGLAGASSTDTQYF. The CDR3 nucleotides are TGTGCCAGCAGTGATGTCGGACTAGCGGGGGCTTCTAGCACAGATACGCAGTATTTT.

This sequence joins TRBV30 and TRBJ2-7, with 9 bases that match TRBD2. The CDR3 is made up of 15 amino acids. The germline CDR1 and CDR2 sequences are GTSNPN and SVGIG (reference sequence). Germline trimming cut 2 bases from V and 7 bases from J; bases unmatched to any gene: 12. CDR3 bases: TGTGCCTGGAGTCCTTTAGCGGGGGCCATTCCAGAGCAGTACTTC. It codes for CAWSPLAGAIPEQYF.

V and J are TRBV4-2 and TRBJ1-1; D gene unclear. The CDR3 is 15 amino acids. Germline assignment: CDR1 LGHNA and CDR2 YNFKEQ. Trimming pared 3 bases from V and 3 bases from J, leaving 14 bases between. DNA of the CDR3: TGTGCCAGCAGCCAGAGCGCACGATTGGACACTGAAGCTTTCTTT. Its protein is CASSQSARLDTEAFF.

CDR3 sequence (DNA): TGCGCCAGCAGCCCACTAGCGGGAGTAGGTACGCAGTATTTT. As protein: CASSPLAGVGTQYF. J is TRBJ2-3 and V is TRBV4-1; 11 nucleotides agree with TRBD2. Trimming removed 4 bases from V and 8 bases from J; junction bases left unmatched: 5. CDR1 MGHRA and CDR2 YSYEKL come from the germline V gene. This CDR3 has 14 amino acids.

The CDR3 protein is CASSQQYPGGREITEAFF. The CDR3 DNA sequence: TGTGCCAGCAGCCAGCAGTACCCGGGTGGCCGGGAGATCACTGAAGCTTTCTTT. The chain couples TRBV7-9 to TRBJ1-1; D is unresolved. Germline V gene sequence: CDR1 SEHNR, CDR2 FQNEAQ (reference sequence). Trimming removed 5 bases at V and 4 bases at J, with 26 bases between. The CDR3 consists of 18 residues.

Only a few counts were recorded for this clone. CDR3 nucleotides: TGTGCCAGCAGCCAGGGATACTACAATGAGCAGTTCTTC. Protein sequence: CASSQGYYNEQFF. This chain uses TRBV7-3 with TRBJ2-1; D possibly corresponds to TRBD1 (5 bases). Deletions cut 5 bases from V and 3 bases from J, with 8 bases between. CDR3 length: 13 residues. CDR1 and CDR2 (germline): SGHTA, FQGTGA.

This clone was seen only a few times. The V and J genes are TRBV7-8 and TRBJ1-1; D gene uncertain. The V gene's germline CDR1 is SGHVS and CDR2 FQNEAQ. Trimming took 1 base from V and 4 from J, leaving 13 bases between them. This CDR3 comprises 15 residues. The CDR3 protein is CASSLVSWEGTEAFF. The CDR3 nucleotides read TGTGCCAGCAGCTTAGTTAGTTGGGAGGGCACTGAAGCTTTCTTT.

The chain has TRBV6-1 and TRBJ2-7; D may be TRBD1 (5 bases). V was pared by 8 bases and J by 2 bases, with 10 bases between. The germline gives CDR1 MNHNS, CDR2 SASEGT. CDR3 length: 12 amino acids. The CDR3 reads CASQQAPYEQYF. CDR3 in DNA: TGTGCCAGCCAACAGGCCCCCTACGAGCAGTACTTC.

The chain joins TRBV5-6 to TRBJ2-7, with 7 positions matching TRBD2. V shed 3 bases, J shed 5 bases, and the junction held 11 bases outside the gene matches. The CDR3 has 15 amino acids. The germline V gene has CDR1 SGHDT and CDR2 YYEEEE. The CDR3 spells CASSSPPSGVNEQYF. The CDR3 DNA is TGTGCCAGCAGCTCGCCCCCTAGCGGAGTCAACGAGCAGTACTTC. The variable domain in full, completed from reference TRBV5-6 and TRBJ2-7, reads DAGVTQSPTHLIKTRGQQVTLRCSPKSGHDTVSWYQQALGQGPQFIFQYYEEEERQRGNFPDRFSGHQFPNYSSELNVNALLLGDSALYLCASSSPPSGVNEQYFGPGTRLTVT.

The chain links TRBV6-6 to TRBJ1-6; D not resolved. V shed 2 bases and J shed 8 bases, with 7 bases lying between them. This CDR3 comprises 13 residues. CDR1 is MNHNY and CDR2 is SVGAGI in the germline V gene (reference sequence). CDR3 amino acids: CASSYRGDSPLHF. The CDR3 bases are TGTGCCAGCAGTTACCGGGGTGATTCACCCCTCCACTTT.

The chain recombines TRBV7-9 with TRBJ2-2; possible D gene TRBD1, 5 bases. Trimming removed 5 bases from V and 4 bases from J, with 14 bases in between. The CDR3 is 15 amino acids. Germline V gene data show CDR1 as SEHNR and CDR2 as FQNEAQ (reference sequence). The CDR3 bases are TGTGCCAGCAGCCCCGGTGCCAGGGTCACCGGGGAGCTGTTTTTT. Translating gives CASSPGARVTGELFF. The full variable domain, rest sourced from reference TRBV7-9 and TRBJ2-2, is DTGVSQNPRHKITKRGQNVTFRCDPISEHNRLYWYRQTLGQGPEFLTYFQNEAQLEKSRLLSDRFSAERPKGSFSTLEIQRTEQGDSAMYLCASSPGARVTGELFFGEGSRLTVL.

The V call is TRBV11-3, the J call TRBJ2-1; D perhaps matches TRBD2 (5 bases). CDR1 SGHNT and CDR2 YENEEA come from the germline V gene. Trimming removed 1 base at V and 5 bases at J, with 9 bases between. The CDR3 is made up of 14 amino acids. The CDR3 coding sequence is TGTGCCAGCAGCTTAGGGCTAGCTGACAATGAGCAGTTCTTC. Translated, it gives CASSLGLADNEQFF. The variable domain in full, with the rest retrieved from reference TRBV11-3 and TRBJ2-1, is EAGVVQSPRYKIIEKKQPVAFWCNPISGHNTLYWYLQNLGQGPELLIRYENEEAVDDSQLPKDRFSAERLKGVDSTLKIQPAELGDSAVYLCASSLGLADNEQFFGPGTRLTVL.